One TCR beta chain is described in this entry. Each CDR3 protein gets one entry after TCRdb re-called the PCR reads with MiXCR. This sample has over 14,000 distinct CDR3 sequences, with roughly half found just once. The sample comes from a study of tumor-infiltrating lymphocytes in oesophageal squamous cell carcinoma. The V end was cut by 4 bases, the J end by 6 bases, with 19 bases between. The CDR3 is made up of 15 amino acids. Germline V gene data show CDR1 as DFQATT and CDR2 as SNEGSKA (reference sequence). The chain uses TRBV20-1 and TRBJ2-1; possible D gene TRBD2, 5 bases. The clonotype comes from a male donor with esophageal squamous cell carcinoma. Specimen: blood. CDR3 coding DNA: TGCAGTGCTACAAATCCCACCGGGGTTATCAATGAGCAGTTCTTC. It yields the protein CSATNPTGVINEQFF.